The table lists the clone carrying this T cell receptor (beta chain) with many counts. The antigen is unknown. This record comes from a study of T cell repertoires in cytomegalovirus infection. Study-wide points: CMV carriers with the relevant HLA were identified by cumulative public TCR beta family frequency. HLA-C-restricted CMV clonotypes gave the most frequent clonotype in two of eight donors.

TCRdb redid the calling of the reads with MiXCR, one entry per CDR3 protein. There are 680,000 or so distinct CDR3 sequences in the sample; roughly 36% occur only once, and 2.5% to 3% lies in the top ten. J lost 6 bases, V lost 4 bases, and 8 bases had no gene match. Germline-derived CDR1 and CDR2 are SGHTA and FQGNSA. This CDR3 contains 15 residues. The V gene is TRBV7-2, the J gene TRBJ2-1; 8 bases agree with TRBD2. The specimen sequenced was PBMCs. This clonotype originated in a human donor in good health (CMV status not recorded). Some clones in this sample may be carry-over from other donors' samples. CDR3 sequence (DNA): TGTGCCAGCAGCTCCGCGGGACTAGGAGTCAATGAGCAGTTCTTC. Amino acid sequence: CASSSAGLGVNEQFF. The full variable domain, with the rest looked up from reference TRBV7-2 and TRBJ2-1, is GAGVSQSPSNKVTEKGKDVELRCDPISGHTALYWYRQSLGQGLEFLIYFQGNSAPDKSGLPSDRFSAERTGGSVSTLTIQRTQQEDSAVYLCASSSAGLGVNEQFFGPGTRLTVL.